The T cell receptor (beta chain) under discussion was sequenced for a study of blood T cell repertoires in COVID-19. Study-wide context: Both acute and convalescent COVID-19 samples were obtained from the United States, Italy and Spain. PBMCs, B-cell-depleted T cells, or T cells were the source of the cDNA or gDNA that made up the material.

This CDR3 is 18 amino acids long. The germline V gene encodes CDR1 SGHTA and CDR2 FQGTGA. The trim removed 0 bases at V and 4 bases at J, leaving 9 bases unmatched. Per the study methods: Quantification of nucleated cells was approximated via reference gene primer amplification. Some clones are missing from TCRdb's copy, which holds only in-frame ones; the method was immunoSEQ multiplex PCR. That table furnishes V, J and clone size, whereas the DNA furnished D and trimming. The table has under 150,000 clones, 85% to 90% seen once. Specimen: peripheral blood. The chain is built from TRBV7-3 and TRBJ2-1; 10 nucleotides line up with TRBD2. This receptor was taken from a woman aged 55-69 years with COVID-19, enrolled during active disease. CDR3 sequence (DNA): TGTGCCAGCAGCTTAACGGGACTAGCGCCCGCTCAATACAATGAGCAGTTCTTC. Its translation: CASSLTGLAPAQYNEQFF.